This T cell receptor (beta chain) was captured by sequencing in a study of identical twins. Study-level findings and limits: Models underestimated out-of-frame TCR alpha sharing in monozygotic twins.

TCRdb analysed the 5' RACE reads with MiXCR anew, one entry per CDR3 protein. The sample carries about 240,000 distinct CDR3 sequences, 7.5% recorded once. Turning to this clonotype: No antigen is known for it.

The CDR3 spans 15 residues. Germline-derived CDR1 and CDR2 are SGHAT and FQNNGV. V was clipped by 0 bases and J by 4 bases; unmatched bases: 5. In addition, the sample was reused for a study of yellow fever vaccine responses in identical twins. As that report states: Twins' vaccine T cell response reportedly seemed partly convergent, partly personalized.

What was sequenced was CD8+ T cells sorted from blood. The chain links TRBV11-2 to TRBJ2-5; TRBD1 matches at 7 bases. The origin of this receptor is a woman aged 18-29 years in good health. The CDR3 loop is CASSLDAQGSETQYF. CDR3 DNA sequence: TGTGCCAGCAGCTTAGACGCACAGGGGTCAGAGACCCAGTACTTC.